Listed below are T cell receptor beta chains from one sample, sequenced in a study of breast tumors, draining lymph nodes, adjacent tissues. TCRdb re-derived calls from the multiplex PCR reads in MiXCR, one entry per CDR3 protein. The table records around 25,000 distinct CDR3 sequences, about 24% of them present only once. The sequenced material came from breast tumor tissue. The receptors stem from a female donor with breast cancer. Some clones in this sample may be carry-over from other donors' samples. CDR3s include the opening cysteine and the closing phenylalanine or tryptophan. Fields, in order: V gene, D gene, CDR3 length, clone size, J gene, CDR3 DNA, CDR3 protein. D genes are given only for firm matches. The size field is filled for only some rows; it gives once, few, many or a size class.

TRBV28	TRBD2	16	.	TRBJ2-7	TGTGCCAGCAGTTCTTCCGGGACTAGCGTCTGGTACGAGCAGTACTTC	CASSSSGTSVWYEQYF
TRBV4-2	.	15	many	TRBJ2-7	TGTGCCAGCAGCCCTAGCCGTACCATCTCCTACGAGCAGTACTTC	CASSPSRTISYEQYF
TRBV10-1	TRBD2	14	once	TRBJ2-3	TGCGCCAGCAGTCCGGGACTAGAGGCCGATACGCAGTATTTT	CASSPGLEADTQYF
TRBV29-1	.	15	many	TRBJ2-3	TGCAGCGCCTCTTTAGCGGATTCTAGCACAGATACGCAGTATTTT	CSASLADSSTDTQYF
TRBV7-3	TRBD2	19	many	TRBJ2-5	TGTGCCAGCAGCTTAAGGCTAGCGGGAGGGCCGAGGGACCAAGAGACCCAGTACTTC	CASSLRLAGGPRDQETQYF
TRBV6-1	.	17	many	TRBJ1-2	TGTGCCAGCAGTGAAGCCCCCGCGAGGCCGACTAACTATGGCTACACCTTC	CASSEAPARPTNYGYTF
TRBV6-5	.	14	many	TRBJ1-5	TGTGCCAGCAGTTACGGGGGAATGGGCCAGCCCCAGCATTTT	CASSYGGMGQPQHF
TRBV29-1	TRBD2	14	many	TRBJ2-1	TGCAGCGCCGAGGCCAGCGGGAGCTATGGTGAGCAGTTCTTC	CSAEASGSYGEQFF
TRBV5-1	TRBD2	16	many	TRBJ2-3	TGCGCCAGCAGCTCCAGCCTAGCGGCGGGTGGAGATACGCAGTATTTT	CASSSSLAAGGDTQYF
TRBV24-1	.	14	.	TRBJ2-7	TGTGCCCCCAGTGATACTGCTAGCTCCTACGAGCAGTACTTC	CAPSDTASSYEQYF
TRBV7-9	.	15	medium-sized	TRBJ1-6	TGTGCCAGCAGCGCAGAGCCCCAGGGTAGTTCACCCCTCCACTTT	CASSAEPQGSSPLHF
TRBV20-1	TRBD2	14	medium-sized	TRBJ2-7	TGCAGTGCTAGAGGAAGACTAGCGGGAGTTGAGCAGTACTTC	CSARGRLAGVEQYF
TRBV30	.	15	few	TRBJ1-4	TGTGCCTGGGGCCGGGGGGGACACCTTAATGAAAAACTGTTTTTT	CAWGRGGHLNEKLFF
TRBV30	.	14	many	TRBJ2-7	TGTGCCTGGAGATCGTTCCAGACCTCCTACGAGCAGTACTTC	CAWRSFQTSYEQYF
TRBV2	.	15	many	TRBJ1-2	TGTGCCAGCAAGATGACAGGCGGAACTAACTATGGCTACACCTTC	CASKMTGGTNYGYTF
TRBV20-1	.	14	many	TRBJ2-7	TGCAGTGCTCGCACTAGCTCTCCACCCTACGAGCAGTACTTC	CSARTSSPPYEQYF
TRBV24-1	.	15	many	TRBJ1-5	TGTGCCACCCAAGGGTCGGACACTAGCAATCAGCCCCAGCATTTT	CATQGSDTSNQPQHF
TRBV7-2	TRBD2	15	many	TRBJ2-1	TGTGCCAGCAGCTCTCCGGGACTAGCGGTGGATGAGCAGTTCTTC	CASSSPGLAVDEQFF
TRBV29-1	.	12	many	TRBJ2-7	TGCAGCGTTGTACGGGATGTCTACGAGCAGTACTTC	CSVVRDVYEQYF
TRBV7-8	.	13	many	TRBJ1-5	TGTGCCAGCAGCGCAGGTCGCAATCAGCCCCAGCATTTT	CASSAGRNQPQHF
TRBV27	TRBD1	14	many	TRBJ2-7	TGTGCCAGCAGTTCACAGGGGGCCTACTACGAGCAGTACTTC	CASSSQGAYYEQYF
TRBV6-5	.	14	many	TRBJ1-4	TGTGCCAGCAGTTCCGGCGCTGGTGTGGCTCGCCTGTTTTTT	CASSSGAGVARLFF
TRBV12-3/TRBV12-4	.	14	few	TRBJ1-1	TGTGCCAGCAGTTTACTTGATAGGGGGACTGAAGCTTTCTTT	CASSLLDRGTEAFF
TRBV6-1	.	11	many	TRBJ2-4	TGTGCCAGCAGTGAAGAAACAGCCCCGTACTTC	CASSEETAPYF
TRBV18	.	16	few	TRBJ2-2	TGTGCCAGCTCACTAACGACAGGAACCAACACCGGGGAGCTGTTTTTT	CASSLTTGTNTGELFF
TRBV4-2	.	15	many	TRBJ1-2	TGTGCCAGCAGCCCCTCAACGCCAGGGTCGGAAGGCTACACCTTC	CASSPSTPGSEGYTF
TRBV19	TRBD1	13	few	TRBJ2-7	TGTGCCGGTAGTGGGGACAGCTGGTACGAGCAGTACTTC	CAGSGDSWYEQYF
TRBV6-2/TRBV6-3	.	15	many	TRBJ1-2	TGTGCCAGCAGTTACTCGTGGGGCACGGGCTATGGCTACACCTTC	CASSYSWGTGYGYTF
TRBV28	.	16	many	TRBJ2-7	TGTGCCAGCAGTCCCGTGGGACGGACTCAAATATACGAGCAGTACTTC	CASSPVGRTQIYEQYF
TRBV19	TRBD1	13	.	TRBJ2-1	TGTGCCAGCGGGACAGGGTCGATAGATGAACAGTTCTTC	CASGTGSIDEQFF
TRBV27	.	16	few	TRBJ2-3	TGTGCCAGCAGTTTATCGGGACTTCTCATGGTAGATACGCAGTATTTT	CASSLSGLLMVDTQYF
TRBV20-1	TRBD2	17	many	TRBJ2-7	TGCAGTGCTAGAGATCTCAAGACTAGCGGGAGAGACTACGAGCAGTACTTC	CSARDLKTSGRDYEQYF
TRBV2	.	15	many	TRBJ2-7	TGTGCCAGCAGTGCCGATAGCGCGAGCTCCTACGAGCAGTACTTC	CASSADSASSYEQYF
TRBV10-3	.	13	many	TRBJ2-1	TGTGCCATCAGTGAGTCGTTGGGGGTCGAGCAGTTCTTC	CAISESLGVEQFF
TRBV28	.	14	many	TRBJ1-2	TGTGCCAGCATCCGTGGACACGGGATGGGGGGCTACACCTTC	CASIRGHGMGGYTF
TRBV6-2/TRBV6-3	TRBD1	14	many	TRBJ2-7	TGTGCCAGCAGAACCGGGACAGGGCACTACGAGCAGTACTTC	CASRTGTGHYEQYF
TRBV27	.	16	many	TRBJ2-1	TGTGCCAGCAGTTTAGTCGTCAGCGGCTCCTACAATGAGCAGTTCTTC	CASSLVVSGSYNEQFF
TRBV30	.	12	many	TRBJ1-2	TGTGCCTGGAAGAGACAGATGAGTGGCTACACCTTC	CAWKRQMSGYTF
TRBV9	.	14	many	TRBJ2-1	TGTGCCAGCAGCGTAGGAGGAGACTACAATGAGCAGTTCTTC	CASSVGGDYNEQFF
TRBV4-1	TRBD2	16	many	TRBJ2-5	TGCGCCAGCAGCCAAGTTGCGGGAGGGGCGCGAGAGACCCAGTACTTC	CASSQVAGGARETQYF
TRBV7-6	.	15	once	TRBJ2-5	TGTGCCAGCAGTTCCCGGAAGGAAGGGGGAGAGACCCAGTACTTC	CASSSRKEGGETQYF
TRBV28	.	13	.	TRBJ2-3	TGTGCCAGCAGGGGTACAGTTACAGATACGCGGTATTTT	CASRGTVTDTRYF
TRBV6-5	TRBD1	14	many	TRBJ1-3	TGTGCCAGCAGTCGACAGGGACCTGGAAACACCATATATTTT	CASSRQGPGNTIYF
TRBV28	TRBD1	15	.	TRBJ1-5	TGTGCCAGCAGTAGGGGACAGTATAGCAATCAGCCCCAGCATTTT	CASSRGQYSNQPQHF
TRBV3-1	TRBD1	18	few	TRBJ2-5	TGTGCCAGCAGCCAAGAGATGGACAGGGTAATGGTATGGGAGACCCAGTACTTC	CASSQEMDRVMVWETQYF